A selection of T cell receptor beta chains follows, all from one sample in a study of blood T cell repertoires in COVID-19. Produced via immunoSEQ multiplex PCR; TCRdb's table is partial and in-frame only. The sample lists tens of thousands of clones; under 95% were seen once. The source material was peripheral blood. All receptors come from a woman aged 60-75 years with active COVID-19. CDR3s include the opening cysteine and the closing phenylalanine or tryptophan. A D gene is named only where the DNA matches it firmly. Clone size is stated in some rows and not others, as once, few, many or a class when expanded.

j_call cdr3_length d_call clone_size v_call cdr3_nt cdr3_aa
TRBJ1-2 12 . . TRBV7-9 TGTGCCAGCGGGGGGTCGAACTATGGCTACACCTTC CASGGSNYGYTF
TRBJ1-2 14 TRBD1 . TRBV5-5 TGTGCCAGCAGCTCACAGGGGGAGTACTATGGCTACACCTTC CASSSQGEYYGYTF
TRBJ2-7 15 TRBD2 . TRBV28 TGTGCCAGCAGTTTCCATACTAGCGGGAGTTACGAGCAGTACTTC CASSFHTSGSYEQYF
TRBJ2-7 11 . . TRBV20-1 TGCAGTGCTAGGAGGGCGAACGAGCAGTACTTC CSARRANEQYF
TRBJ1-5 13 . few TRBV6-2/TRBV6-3 TGTGCCAGCAGCTCCTCCGCGGGTCAGCCCCAGCATTTT CASSSSAGQPQHF
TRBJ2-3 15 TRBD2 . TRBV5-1 TGCGCCAGCAGCTTACTAGCGGCTAGCACAGATACGCAGTATTTT CASSLLAASTDTQYF
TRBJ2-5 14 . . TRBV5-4 TGTGCCAGCAGCTTGGGGGGCAACCCAGGGACCCAGTACTTC CASSLGGNPGTQYF
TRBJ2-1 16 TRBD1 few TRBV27 TGTGCCACCCAAACCTCGGGACAGGGTTTCAGGAATGAGCAGTTCTTC CATQTSGQGFRNEQFF
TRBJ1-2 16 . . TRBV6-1 TGTGCCAGCAGTGAAGGTTTCAATCGGGTTAACTATGGCTACACCTTC CASSEGFNRVNYGYTF
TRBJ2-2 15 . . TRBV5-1 TGCGCCAGCACGGTGGGGACTTTGAACACCGGGGAGCTGTTTTTT CASTVGTLNTGELFF
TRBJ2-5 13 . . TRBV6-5 TGTGCCGGGGCACAGACGTACCAAGAGACCCAGTACTTC CAGAQTYQETQYF
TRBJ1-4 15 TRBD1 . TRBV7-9 TGTGCCAGCAGCCCCGACAGGGGAGCTAATGAAAAACTGTTTTTT CASSPDRGANEKLFF
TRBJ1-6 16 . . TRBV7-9 TGTGCCAGCAGCCCTCGCGGGACGCCGGGTGGTTCACCCCTCCACTTT CASSPRGTPGGSPLHF
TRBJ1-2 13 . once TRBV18 TGTGCCAGCTCACCGAGGAGGGCAGGGGGCTACACCTTC CASSPRRAGGYTF
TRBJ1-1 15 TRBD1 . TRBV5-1 TGCGCCAGCAGCGCGATAGGACAGGGGAACACTGAAGCTTTCTTT CASSAIGQGNTEAFF
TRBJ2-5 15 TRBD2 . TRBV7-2 TGTGCCAGCAGCCGGGTCGGCGGGAGGGTAGAGACCCAGTACTTC CASSRVGGRVETQYF
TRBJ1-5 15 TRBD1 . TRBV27 TGTGCCAGCAGTACTAGGACAGGAGTCAATCAGCCCCAGCATTTT CASSTRTGVNQPQHF
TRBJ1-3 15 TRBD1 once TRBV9 TGTGCCAGCAGTGGAACTCAGGGGGCTGGAAACACCATATATTTT CASSGTQGAGNTIYF
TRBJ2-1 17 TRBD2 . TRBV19 TGTGCCAGTAGTCGGAATTCCGGGACTAGCGGAAAAAATGAGCAGTTCTTC CASSRNSGTSGKNEQFF
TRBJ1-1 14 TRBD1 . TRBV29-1 TGCAGCGTTACAGGGGGCTCTGTGGGCACTGAAGCTTTCTTT CSVTGGSVGTEAFF
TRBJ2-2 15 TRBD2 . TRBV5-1 TGCGCCAGCTCCGGCGGGAGATCGAACACCGGGGAGCTGTTTTTT CASSGGRSNTGELFF
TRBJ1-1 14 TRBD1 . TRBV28 TGTGCCAGCAGTCCGGGACAGGGGAGCTCTGAAGCTTTCTTT CASSPGQGSSEAFF
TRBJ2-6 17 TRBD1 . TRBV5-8 TGTGCCAGCAGCTTGGACAGGGGGCCTAATGGGGCCAACGTCCTGACTTTC CASSLDRGPNGANVLTF
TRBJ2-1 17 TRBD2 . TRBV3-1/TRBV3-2 TGTGCCAGCAGCCAAGTTCGGGGGCTAGCGGGGAACAATGAGCAGTTCTTC CASSQVRGLAGNNEQFF